The 9 T cell receptor beta chains given below trace back to one sample, sequenced in a study of cytomegalovirus exposure and HLA in healthy donors. 13 Jbeta primers and 60 Vbeta primers were used for the PCR. TCRdb's table, derived via immunoSEQ multiplex PCR, lists solely in-frame clones and lacks some. The profile shows about 90,000 clones, about two thirds of them singletons. Source material: PBMCs. The receptors here all came from a woman aged 45-65 years in good health and CMV-seropositive.

V and J are TRBV4-3 and TRBJ2-5; D perhaps matches TRBD2 (7 bases). CDR1 and CDR2 (germline): LGHNA, YSLEER. The V end lost 0 bases, the J end lost 7 bases, and 12 bases lay between the germline ends. The length of the CDR3 is 14 residues. The CDR3: CASSQDRGGGTQYF. The CDR3 region has the DNA TGCGCCAGCAGCCAAGATAGGGGGGGCGGGACCCAGTACTTC.

The chain has TRBV15 and TRBJ2-7, with 8 bases aligning to TRBD2. The CDR3 runs to 16 residues. The germline CDR1 and CDR2 sequences are LNHNV and YYDKDF (reference sequence). V was clipped by 0 bases and J by 0 bases; unmatched bases: 4. The CDR3: CATSRDRGGLSYEQYF. The DNA for the CDR3 is TGTGCCACCAGCAGAGATCGGGGGGGACTCTCCTACGAGCAGTACTTC.

The V gene is TRBV19, the J gene TRBJ1-1, with TRBD1 as a possible D gene (6 bases). Trimming stripped 5 bases from V and 1 base from J, with 20 bases between. CDR1 is LNHDA, CDR2 SQIVND, per germline (reference sequence). This CDR3 has 17 amino acids. The CDR3 sequence: CASSHLPHQGRNTEAFF. CDR3 nucleotides: TGTGCCAGTAGTCACCTACCGCACCAGGGGCGGAACACTGAAGCTTTCTTT.

The rearrangement joins TRBV5-5 to TRBJ1-1, with unresolved D. Germline V lookup: CDR1 SGHKS, CDR2 YYEKEE (reference sequence). V lost 4 bases and J lost 1, with 14 bases in between. This CDR3 contains 15 residues. CDR3 in amino acids: CASSPSILENTEAFF. In DNA form, the CDR3 reads TGTGCCAGCAGCCCTTCTATATTAGAGAACACTGAAGCTTTCTTT. The entire variable domain, with the rest obtained from reference TRBV5-5 and TRBJ1-1, is as follows: DAGVTQSPTHLIKTRGQQVTLRCSPISGHKSVSWYQQVLGQGPQFIFQYYEKEERGRGNFPDRFSARQFPNYSSELNVNALLLGDSALYLCASSPSILENTEAFFGQGTRLTVV.

V usage is TRBV7-9 and J usage is TRBJ2-3, with 10 nucleotides matching TRBD2. Germline loops: CDR1 SEHNR, CDR2 FQNEAQ (reference sequence). CDR3 length: 15 amino acids. Trimming cost V 4 bases and J 7 bases; bases outside gene matches: 8. CDR3 nucleotide sequence: TGTGCCAGCAGCTCTACTAGCGGGGCTCCGAATACGCAGTATTTT. Protein product: CASSSTSGAPNTQYF.

V and J are TRBV4-2 and TRBJ1-4; D uncertain. This CDR3 region has 17 residues. Germline lookup yields CDR1 LGHNA and CDR2 YNFKEQ. Trimming took 2 bases from V and 0 from J, leaving 13 bases between them. This CDR3 is CASSQRFRGATNEKLFF. In nucleotides, the CDR3 is TGTGCCAGCAGCCAACGATTTAGAGGAGCAACTAATGAAAAACTGTTTTTT.

The J gene is TRBJ1-2, the V gene TRBV19; the D gene is possibly TRBD1 (5 bases). The CDR3 has 15 amino acids. Germline-derived CDR1 and CDR2 are LNHDA and SQIVND (reference sequence). V lost 4 bases to trimming and J lost 4 bases, with 16 bases between them. DNA for the CDR3: TGTGCCAGTAGTACAACCGGGACTGACAGCTATGGCTACACCTTC. Translating gives CASSTTGTDSYGYTF.

The CDR3 DNA sequence: TGTGCCAGCAGTTACGGGCTGGAAGAAAAACTGTTTTTT. This translates into CASSYGLEEKLFF. The V and J genes are TRBV6-5 and TRBJ1-4; D remains ambiguous. Germline CDR1 MNHEY, CDR2 SVGAGI. The CDR3 sequence is 13 residues long. With 2 bases removed from V and 8 bases from J, the gap between germline ends came to 9 bases.

The genes are TRBV11-2 and TRBJ2-5, with unresolved D. The CDR3 loop spans 13 amino acids. Trimming cost V 0 bases and J 7 bases, with 9 bases left between them. The V gene's germline CDR1 is SGHAT and CDR2 FQNNGV. CDR3 region: CASSLDFYGTQYF. As DNA, the CDR3 is TGTGCCAGCAGCTTAGATTTTTACGGGACCCAGTACTTC. The variable domain in full, with the rest retrieved from reference TRBV11-2 and TRBJ2-5, is EAGVAQSPRYKIIEKRQSVAFWCNPISGHATLYWYQQILGQGPKLLIQFQNNGVVDDSQLPKDRFSAERLKGVDSTLKIQPAKLEDSAVYLCASSLDFYGTQYFGPGTRLLVL.